Listed here is a single TCR beta chain. Its target antigen remains unknown. Base qualities are not provided; no much larger clone lies one nucleotide away. The data derive from a study of blood T cell repertoires in COVID-19 (dated by TCRdb to 2019 to 2021). With regard to the full study: The collaborator samples originated in the United States, Italy and Spain and spanned the acute and convalescent phases of COVID-19. The prospective study material was composed of cDNA or gDNA derived from T cells, B-cell-depleted T cells, or PBMCs. The dataset comprised deeply sampled blood TCRbeta repertoires from subjects exposed to, actively infected with, or recovered from COVID-19. The repertoires were released in a freely available public database meant as a resource for research on the immune response to SARS-CoV-2. The samples were drawn from two sources: the first 160 participants of the ongoing ImmuneRACE study, and 1,000 to 1,500 subjects contributed by 6 global collaborators. Nearly every sample came with metadata listing a de-identified subject ID, COVID-19 status, age in years and sex. HLA class I and class II types, where available, came from metadata supplied by the sample provider rather than from assay-based typing.

CDR1 LGHDT and CDR2 YNNKEL are derived from the germline V gene (reference sequence). Trimmed from V: 0 bases; trimmed from J: 9 bases; junction bases lacking a gene match: 5. CDR3 length: 15 amino acids, cysteine to phenylalanine. CDR3 DNA is the only sequence kept; it has 45 bases, read in frame from the first base. Each collaborating institution followed its own protocols to collect whole blood in K2EDTA tubes. For TCRbeta analysis, collaborators shipped samples in one of three forms: frozen whole blood, isolated PBMCs, or DNA extracted from either of those sample types. Results and caveats for the whole study, not just this receptor: How much clinical and demographic metadata was included differed by source and by participant, and the metadata was provided uncurated.

The immunoSEQ Assay, a bias-controlled multiplex PCR, was used to amplify TCRbeta CDR3 regions from genomic DNA. As for the original processing: The number of nucleated cells in each sample was estimated by amplification of reference gene primers within the assay. To quantify the absolute abundance of each unique TCRbeta CDR3 rearrangement, sequence reads were collapsed and filtered. For each sample, productive Simpson clonality was calculated by taking the square root of Simpson's diversity index across productive rearrangements. In TCRdb, the immuneACCESS table is reduced to in-frame sequences with V and J assigned. These tables do not hold every clone; where another copy was compared, an unresolved V gene accounts for under half, and the others remain unexplained. Clonal size and the V and J genes are those of that table, whereas D and trimming came from the DNA. In this sample the table shows roughly 200,000 clones, around 82% of which occur a single time. The ten largest clonotypes hold around 8.1% of the sample.

The sample taken for sequencing was peripheral blood. The chain is assembled from TRBV3-1 (or the pseudogene TRBV3-2) and TRBJ2-7, and TRBD2 matches 13 of the central bases. This clonotype originated in a middle-aged man with active or convalescent COVID-19. The CDR3 in this case is CASSQDQGLAGTQYF. In nucleotides, the sequence is TGTGCCAGCAGCCAAGACCAGGGACTAGCGGGAACGCAGTACTTC.